One sample yielded the 17 T cell receptor beta chains listed below, sequenced in a study of radiation and T cells in renal cell carcinoma. Time point described: blood 2 weeks post-SBRT. Treatment meaning: 15 Gy SBRT to primary tumor, nephrectomy 4 weeks later. Method: immunoSEQ multiplex PCR; TCRdb's copy keeps in-frame clones and lacks some. The sample gives 100,000 to 150,000 clones, around 82% of which show up once; 4.5% to 7% is in the top ten. The sample consisted of blood, taken from a patient whose treatment included radiotherapy and nephrectomy. The origin of the receptors is a man between 50 and 59 years old with renal cell carcinoma.

The genes are TRBV7-2 and TRBJ1-1; a possible D gene is TRBD1 (6 bases). Germline values: CDR1 SGHTA, CDR2 FQGNSA. V lost 6 bases and J 2 bases, leaving 19 bases between the germline ends. The CDR3 contains 16 residues. The CDR3: CASSDYWGRENTEAFF. The CDR3 nucleotides read TGTGCCAGCAGTGATTACTGGGGGCGAGAAAACACTGAAGCTTTCTTT.

This clone appeared a few times. The genes are TRBV7-9 and TRBJ1-1; the D is unclear. V was clipped by 4 bases and J by 1 base, with 10 bases between them. The CDR3 sequence is 14 residues long. Germline CDR1 is SEHNR and CDR2 is FQNEAQ (reference sequence). The CDR3 DNA reads TGTGCCAGCAGCTCGAAACTTCGGAACACTGAAGCTTTCTTT. As protein: CASSSKLRNTEAFF. The full variable domain, rest sourced from reference TRBV7-9 and TRBJ1-1, is DTGVSQNPRHKITKRGQNVTFRCDPISEHNRLYWYRQTLGQGPEFLTYFQNEAQLEKSRLLSDRFSAERPKGSFSTLEIQRTEQGDSAMYLCASSSKLRNTEAFFGQGTRLTVV.

The chain has TRBV7-9 and TRBJ1-1; 8 positions match TRBD1. CDR3 length: 14 residues. Germline lookup yields CDR1 SEHNR and CDR2 FQNEAQ (reference sequence). The junction had 6 bases not matched to a gene; V was cut back by 5 bases and J by 4 bases. CDR3 bases: TGTGCCAGCAGCACCGGGACAGGCTTCACTGAAGCTTTCTTT. Its translation is CASSTGTGFTEAFF.

This clone was found once. This chain connects TRBV11-2 to TRBJ2-7; TRBD2 agrees at 8 bases. This CDR3 has 15 amino acids. Germline CDR1 and CDR2: SGHAT and FQNNGV. V dropped 1 base and J dropped 0; count of bases not matched to a gene: 2. CDR3 bases: TGTGCCAGCAGCTTAGTTAGCGGGACCTCCTACGAGCAGTACTTC. It translates to CASSLVSGTSYEQYF.

This chain links TRBV7-6 with TRBJ2-7, with D possibly being TRBD2 (5 bases). Germline CDR1 SGHVS, CDR2 FNYEAQ. The length of the CDR3 is 14 residues. V was shortened by 4 bases and J by 5 bases, with 15 bases between the two germline ends. CDR3 nucleotide sequence: TGTGCCAGCAGCTCTAATACTCGGGGAAACGAGCAGTACTTC. Translation: CASSSNTRGNEQYF.

CDR3 nucleotides: TGTGCCAGCAGCTTATCGGGTTTCCGCACAGATACGCAGTATTTT. Translation: CASSLSGFRTDTQYF. The rearrangement joins TRBV7-2 to TRBJ2-3; D not resolved. Germline V CDR1 and CDR2: SGHTA, FQGNSA. The germline V and J ends were trimmed by 2 bases and 1 base, with 10 bases remaining between them. There are 15 residues in the CDR3.

This chain uses TRBV18 with TRBJ1-1; perhaps TRBD1 as D (5 bases). The germline CDR1 and CDR2 sequences are KGHSH and LQKENI. This CDR3 contains 14 residues. Between the trimmed V and J ends, which lost 0 bases and 5 bases, there was a span of 10 bases. CDR3 sequence: CASSPPAGTTEAFF. The CDR3 DNA sequence: TGTGCCAGCTCACCACCGGCAGGGACGACTGAAGCTTTCTTT.

The V and J genes are TRBV19 and TRBJ1-2, with a possible D match to TRBD1 (5 bases). The CDR3 has 14 residues. Trimming removed 8 bases from V and 4 bases from J, with 17 bases in between. CDR1 and CDR2 (germline): LNHDA, SQIVND (reference sequence). In nucleotides, the CDR3 is TGTGCCAGTCGAGGTGGCAGGGAGGTCTATGGCTACACCTTC. Translation gives CASRGGREVYGYTF.

The J gene is TRBJ2-2, the V gene TRBV5-1, with a possible D match to TRBD1 (7 bases). Trimming took 0 bases from V and 6 from J, leaving 15 bases between them. Germline CDR1 SGHRS, CDR2 YFSETQ. There are 16 residues in the CDR3. For the CDR3, the DNA is TGCGCCAGCAGCTTGGAGCCAGGGGGGCAGGCCGGGGAGCTGTTTTTT. It codes for CASSLEPGGQAGELFF.

The V and J genes are TRBV6-5 and TRBJ2-5; no reliable D call. The CDR3 totals 11 residues. Germline V CDR1 and CDR2: MNHEY, SVGAGI. V was shortened by 8 bases and J by 7 bases, with 11 bases between the two germline ends. The CDR3 region has the DNA TGTGCCAGCCACTACTCAGGGACCCAGTACTTC. This encodes CASHYSGTQYF.

The genes are TRBV7-6 and TRBJ2-2; D is perhaps TRBD2 (6 bases). The V gene lost 1 base and the J gene lost 0 bases, with 9 bases spanning the gap. CDR3 length: 16 residues. Germline V gene data show CDR1 as SGHVS and CDR2 as FNYEAQ. CDR3 in amino acids: CASSLEGGTNTGELFF. Here the CDR3 DNA reads TGTGCCAGCAGCTTAGAGGGCGGGACGAACACCGGGGAGCTGTTTTTT.

About this clone itself: A much larger clone differs from this one at a single base, so this may be a read error. This chain links TRBV5-4 with TRBJ1-1; D is undetermined. This CDR3 comprises 13 residues. V lost 0 bases to trimming and J lost 1 base, with 4 bases between them. Germline CDR1 reads SGHNT; CDR2 reads YYREEE (reference sequence). The CDR3 coding sequence is TGTGCCAGCAGCTTGGGGAGGAACACTGAAGCTTTCTTT. The encoded protein is CASSLGRNTEAFF.

The gene calls are TRBV9 and TRBJ2-1; 7 bases align to TRBD2. V gave up 2 bases and J gave up 3 bases; unmatched junction bases: 5. Germline V CDR1 and CDR2: SGDLS, YYNGEE. The length of the CDR3 is 15 residues. The CDR3 here is CASSVLADVYNEQFF. The CDR3 nucleotides read TGTGCCAGCAGCGTTCTAGCGGACGTCTACAATGAGCAGTTCTTC.

The V call is TRBV6-1, the J call TRBJ2-7; no reliable D call. Germline CDR1 reads MNHNS; CDR2 reads SASEGT. The CDR3 runs to 13 residues. V was cut by 2 bases and J by 3 bases, with 8 bases left in between. The CDR3 bases are TGTGCCAGCAGTGAATCCAAGAACTACGAGCAGTACTTC. It specifies CASSESKNYEQYF.

The rearrangement links TRBV9 to TRBJ1-2; D gene ambiguous. The CDR3 runs to 16 residues. The V gene's germline CDR1 is SGDLS and CDR2 YYNGEE. Trimming pared 0 bases from V and 2 bases from J, leaving 14 bases between. CDR3 nucleotide sequence: TGTGCCAGCAGCGTAGGAGGGATCGCCGGGAACTATGGCTACACCTTC. Amino acids: CASSVGGIAGNYGYTF.

This chain connects TRBV7-2 to TRBJ1-5; a possible D gene is TRBD1 (6 bases). CDR3 size: 13 residues. CDR1 is SGHTA, CDR2 FQGNSA, per germline. V was shortened by 5 bases and J by 7 bases, with 12 bases between the two germline ends. CDR3 loop: CASSVQGDQPQHF. CDR3 coding DNA: TGTGCCAGCAGCGTACAGGGTGACCAGCCCCAGCATTTT.

CDR3 coding DNA: TGTGCCATCAGTGTACCCCACTCCGGGCCGGGGAACACTGAAGCTTTCTTT. Translation: CAISVPHSGPGNTEAFF. V gene TRBV10-3 combines with J gene TRBJ1-1, with D unclear. The CDR3 is 17 amino acids. V was cut by 4 bases and J by 1 base, with 19 bases left in between. CDR1 is ENHRY, CDR2 SYGVKD, per germline.